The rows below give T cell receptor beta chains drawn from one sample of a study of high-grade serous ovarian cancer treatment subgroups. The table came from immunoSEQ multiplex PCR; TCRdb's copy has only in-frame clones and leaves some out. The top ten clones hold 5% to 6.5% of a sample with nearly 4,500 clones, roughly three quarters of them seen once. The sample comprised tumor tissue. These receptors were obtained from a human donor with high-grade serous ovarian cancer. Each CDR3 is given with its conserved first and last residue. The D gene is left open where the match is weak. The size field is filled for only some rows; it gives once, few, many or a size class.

cdr3_nt: TGTGCCAGCAGCTCAACCTTTAGTAGCCCTGAGCAGTTCTTC
cdr3_aa: CASSSTFSSPEQFF
v_call: TRBV13
cdr3_length: 14
clone_size: NA
d_call: NA
j_call: TRBJ2-1

cdr3_nt: TGTGCCAGTAGTGGGGGCTTGGGTGAAAAACTGTTTTTT
cdr3_aa: CASSGGLGEKLFF
v_call: TRBV19
cdr3_length: 13
clone_size: NA
d_call: NA
j_call: TRBJ1-4

cdr3_nt: TGTGCCAGCAGACTTCCCTCTCTACCCTCAACGTCCGCCGAGCAGTACTTC
cdr3_aa: CASRLPSLPSTSAEQYF
v_call: TRBV7-4
cdr3_length: 17
clone_size: NA
d_call: NA
j_call: TRBJ2-7

cdr3_nt: TGTGCCAGCAGCGTAGAAAACAGGGTGTACGAGCAGTACTTC
cdr3_aa: CASSVENRVYEQYF
v_call: TRBV9
cdr3_length: 14
clone_size: once
d_call: NA
j_call: TRBJ2-7

cdr3_nt: TGTGCCAGCAGTGAAGCGCCTTGGGGGGGGACCTACGAGCAGTACTTC
cdr3_aa: CASSEAPWGGTYEQYF
v_call: TRBV6-1
cdr3_length: 16
clone_size: NA
d_call: TRBD2
j_call: TRBJ2-7

cdr3_nt: TGCGCCAGCAGCCAAGGTTCAGCCCCAGCATTT
cdr3_aa: CASSQGSAPAF
v_call: TRBV4-3
cdr3_length: 11
clone_size: NA
d_call: NA
j_call: TRBJ1-5

cdr3_nt: TGTGCCAGCAGCCTAGCGGGAGACTACTACAATGAGCAGTTCTTC
cdr3_aa: CASSLAGDYYNEQFF
v_call: TRBV14
cdr3_length: 15
clone_size: once
d_call: TRBD2
j_call: TRBJ2-1

cdr3_nt: TGTGCCAGCAGCCCCGGGGCTAGCCGCACCGGGGAGCTGTTTTTT
cdr3_aa: CASSPGASRTGELFF
v_call: TRBV7-2
cdr3_length: 15
clone_size: NA
d_call: NA
j_call: TRBJ2-2

cdr3_nt: TGTGCCAGCATGAGTTCGGGACAATTGAATTCACCCCTCCACTTT
cdr3_aa: CASMSSGQLNSPLHF
v_call: TRBV5-4
cdr3_length: 15
clone_size: NA
d_call: NA
j_call: TRBJ1-6

cdr3_nt: TGTGCCAGCACCCAGGGCTCCGAGCAGTACTTC
cdr3_aa: CASTQGSEQYF
v_call: TRBV2
cdr3_length: 11
clone_size: NA
d_call: NA
j_call: TRBJ2-7

cdr3_nt: TGTGCCTGGAGTACGGCAGGGGGAGATTCACCCCTCCACTTT
cdr3_aa: CAWSTAGGDSPLHF
v_call: TRBV30
cdr3_length: 14
clone_size: NA
d_call: TRBD1
j_call: TRBJ1-6

cdr3_nt: TGCAGCGTGGAAAAGGGGGGCTATGGCTACACCTTC
cdr3_aa: CSVEKGGYGYTF
v_call: TRBV29-1
cdr3_length: 12
clone_size: once
d_call: NA
j_call: TRBJ1-2

cdr3_nt: TGTGCCAGCAGCGCGACTTCAGGGACTCAGCCCCAGCATTTT
cdr3_aa: CASSATSGTQPQHF
v_call: TRBV7-8
cdr3_length: 14
clone_size: NA
d_call: NA
j_call: TRBJ1-5

cdr3_nt: TGTGCCATCAGTGGCCGGACGGGGCAGCCCCAGCATTTT
cdr3_aa: CAISGRTGQPQHF
v_call: TRBV6-5
cdr3_length: 13
clone_size: NA
d_call: NA
j_call: TRBJ1-5

cdr3_nt: TGTGCCAGCAGCCAAGAGGGGGTGGGAGGCCCAGGGGATGAGCAGTTCTTC
cdr3_aa: CASSQEGVGGPGDEQFF
v_call: TRBV4-2
cdr3_length: 17
clone_size: NA
d_call: NA
j_call: TRBJ2-1

cdr3_nt: TGTGCCAGCAGCTTCTCCCTGTATGGGGAGCTGTTTTTT
cdr3_aa: CASSFSLYGELFF
v_call: TRBV11-2
cdr3_length: 13
clone_size: NA
d_call: NA
j_call: TRBJ2-2

cdr3_nt: TGTGCCAGCAGCGCAGAAGTCGGGGGAGGACCCAGGGGATTT
cdr3_aa: CASSAEVGGGPRGF
v_call: TRBV9
cdr3_length: 14
clone_size: NA
d_call: NA
j_call: TRBJ2-3

cdr3_nt: TGTGCCAGCAGACGGAGGGCCAGGGAGACCCAGTACTTC
cdr3_aa: CASRRRARETQYF
v_call: TRBV2
cdr3_length: 13
clone_size: NA
d_call: NA
j_call: TRBJ2-5

cdr3_nt: TGTGCCAGCAGCTCCCCCCGGGACAGTCTGTCCTACGAGCAGTACTTC
cdr3_aa: CASSSPRDSLSYEQYF
v_call: TRBV5-4
cdr3_length: 16
clone_size: NA
d_call: TRBD1
j_call: TRBJ2-7

cdr3_nt: TGTGCCAGCAGCCCCCCGGTAGGGGCGAACGGGGAGCTGTTTTTT
cdr3_aa: CASSPPVGANGELFF
v_call: TRBV9
cdr3_length: 15
clone_size: NA
d_call: NA
j_call: TRBJ2-2

cdr3_nt: TGTGCCAGCGGCCGAGAAATGGCGGATGAGCAGTTCTTC
cdr3_aa: CASGREMADEQFF
v_call: TRBV6-4
cdr3_length: 13
clone_size: NA
d_call: NA
j_call: TRBJ2-1

cdr3_nt: TGTGCCTGGAGTGCCTACAATGAGCAGTTCTTC
cdr3_aa: CAWSAYNEQFF
v_call: TRBV30
cdr3_length: 11
clone_size: NA
d_call: NA
j_call: TRBJ2-1

cdr3_nt: TGTGCCAGCAGCCCCACCGGGCCAACGGGAGAGCAGTACTTC
cdr3_aa: CASSPTGPTGEQYF
v_call: TRBV14
cdr3_length: 14
clone_size: NA
d_call: NA
j_call: TRBJ2-7

cdr3_nt: TGTGCCAGCAGTCGACTGGGTTCGGAGACCCAGTACTTC
cdr3_aa: CASSRLGSETQYF
v_call: TRBV6-5
cdr3_length: 13
clone_size: few
d_call: NA
j_call: TRBJ2-5

cdr3_nt: TGTGCCGGCTCCGGGACAGATAAAGAGACCCAGTACTTC
cdr3_aa: CAGSGTDKETQYF
v_call: TRBV10-3
cdr3_length: 13
clone_size: NA
d_call: TRBD1
j_call: TRBJ2-5

cdr3_nt: TGCGCCAGCAGCCTCGGACAGGGGAACACCATATATTTT
cdr3_aa: CASSLGQGNTIYF
v_call: TRBV4-1
cdr3_length: 13
clone_size: large
d_call: TRBD1
j_call: TRBJ1-3

cdr3_nt: TGTGCCAGCAGTGCCCTATTCACCGGGGAGCTGTTTTTT
cdr3_aa: CASSALFTGELFF
v_call: TRBV25-1
cdr3_length: 13
clone_size: few
d_call: NA
j_call: TRBJ2-2